Shown below are 6 T cell receptor beta chains from a single sample sequenced in a study of T cell responses to AZD1222 COVID-19 vaccine. Sequencing used immunoSEQ multiplex PCR; TCRdb keeps in-frame clones, though not all of them. Of about 130,000 clones listed, about 89% are singletons. Here the sequenced sample was peripheral blood, taken on day 0 of AZD1222 vaccination. The receptors derive from an adult in good health.

Written as DNA, the CDR3 is TGCGCCAGCAGCCAAGACGGCTATGGCTACACCTTC. It codes for CASSQDGYGYTF. The chain recombines TRBV4-1 with TRBJ1-2; D uncertain. The V and J ends lost 0 bases and 4 bases respectively, with 3 bases between them. Germline CDR1 reads MGHRA; CDR2 reads YSYEKL. This CDR3 has 12 residues.

The CDR3 DNA follows: TGTGCCAGCAGCTTAGTGGGTCCAAGAAACACCGGGGAGCTGTTTTTT. It specifies CASSLVGPRNTGELFF. This chain links TRBV7-2 with TRBJ2-2; D is undetermined. Germline CDR1 and CDR2: SGHTA and FQGNSA. CDR3 length: 16 residues. V shed 1 base and J shed 2 bases, with 11 bases lying between them. The variable domain in full, completed from reference TRBV7-2 and TRBJ2-2, reads GAGVSQSPSNKVTEKGKDVELRCDPISGHTALYWYRQSLGQGLEFLIYFQGNSAPDKSGLPSDRFSAERTGGSVSTLTIQRTQQEDSAVYLCASSLVGPRNTGELFFGEGSRLTVL.

V usage is TRBV19 and J usage is TRBJ1-3, with D perhaps TRBD1 (6 bases). V lost 7 bases and J lost 0, with 13 bases in between. From germline, CDR1 is LNHDA and CDR2 SQIVND (reference sequence). CDR3 length equals 15 residues. In DNA, the CDR3 is TGTGCCAGTACTTACAGGGCCCGCTCTGGAAACACCATATATTTT. It yields the protein CASTYRARSGNTIYF.

The chain joins TRBV21-1 to TRBJ2-1; the table's TRBD2 call for D was not verified on the DNA. TRBV21-1 is marked as a pseudogene. This CDR3 spans 13 amino acids. The CDR3 DNA reads as TGTGCCAGCCTTGCGGGACTGTACAATGAGCAGTTCTTC. Translated, it gives CASLAGLYNEQFF.

This chain joins TRBV5-6 and TRBJ2-5; the D gene is possibly TRBD2 (7 bases). From germline, CDR1 is SGHDT and CDR2 YYEEEE. V was cut by 0 bases and J by 7 bases, with 13 bases left in between. The CDR3 covers 14 residues. The CDR3 DNA follows: TGTGCCAGCAGCTTGGCCGCGGGGGCGGGGACCCAGTACTTC. Translated, it gives CASSLAAGAGTQYF.

This sequence joins TRBV7-9 and TRBJ2-7; unclear D gene. The CDR3 runs to 11 residues. CDR1 SEHNR and CDR2 FQNEAQ come from the germline V gene (reference sequence). With 3 bases removed from V and 5 bases from J, the gap between germline ends came to 5 bases. The CDR3 reads CASSFSDEQYF. The CDR3 DNA is TGTGCCAGCAGCTTCTCGGACGAGCAGTACTTC. The entire variable domain, with the rest obtained from reference TRBV7-9 and TRBJ2-7, is as follows: DTGVSQNPRHKITKRGQNVTFRCDPISEHNRLYWYRQTLGQGPEFLTYFQNEAQLEKSRLLSDRFSAERPKGSFSTLEIQRTEQGDSAMYLCASSFSDEQYFGPGTRLTVT.